One sample yielded the 8 T cell receptor beta chains listed below, sequenced in a study of human T cells and chemical hapten exposure. Time point meaning: patch test 2, 6 weeks after DPC sensitization. As to treatment: therapeutic diphenylcyclopropenone sensitization with weekly scalp DPC. In TCRdb, the RACE reads were re-called with MiXCR into one record per CDR3 protein. Of about 40,000 distinct CDR3 sequences listed, approximately 3.4% were seen once; the top ten hold about 6.7%. The specimen was whole blood, collected in connection with sensitization to the hapten diphenylcyclopropenone (DPC). Source of these receptors: a man between 35 and 55 years old with alopecia areata. Some clones in this sample may be carry-over from other donors' samples.

This clonotype was recorded many times. The chain joins TRBV6-5 to TRBJ2-1; D is unclear. V dropped 1 base and J dropped 7 bases, with 2 bases sitting between them. The CDR3 spans 11 residues. CDR1 and CDR2 (germline): MNHEY, SVGAGI. The chain's CDR3 is CASSYLNEQFF. In nucleotides, the CDR3 is TGTGCCAGCAGTTACTTGAATGAGCAGTTCTTC.

This clonotype was seen a handful of times. The chain links TRBV28 to TRBJ2-6; D is undetermined. V lost 2 bases, J lost 2 bases, and 7 bases lay in between. The CDR3 covers 15 residues. Per germline, CDR1 MDHEN and CDR2 SYDVKM. In DNA, the CDR3 is TGTGCCAGCAGTTTAGCATGGACTGGGGCCAACGTCCTGACTTTC. Amino acids: CASSLAWTGANVLTF.

This clonotype was picked up many times. The chain has TRBV7-2 and TRBJ1-1; D possibly corresponds to TRBD1 (6 bases). The CDR3 runs to 12 residues. Germline CDR1 SGHTA, CDR2 FQGNSA. V gave up 7 bases and J gave up 3 bases, with 9 bases separating them. The CDR3 loop is CASTQGYTEAFF. CDR3 nucleotides: TGTGCCAGCACTCAGGGGTACACTGAAGCTTTCTTT.

The sample holds many counts of this clonotype. V usage is TRBV2 and J usage is TRBJ2-5, with a possible D match to TRBD1 (5 bases). The CDR3 covers 13 residues. The V end lost 4 bases, the J end lost 0 bases, and 6 bases lay between the germline ends. From germline, CDR1 is SNHLY and CDR2 FYNNEI. For the CDR3, the DNA is TGTGCCAGCAGTGTGGACAACCAAGAGACCCAGTACTTC. This sequence encodes CASSVDNQETQYF.

This clonotype was picked up many times. The CDR3, as DNA: TGTGCCAGCAGCTTAGGTCGACAAACCTTAGGCTCCACAGATACGCAGTATTTT. Protein product: CASSLGRQTLGSTDTQYF. The rearrangement joins TRBV11-2 to TRBJ2-3; D is ambiguous. This CDR3 has 18 residues. V was trimmed by 1 base and J by 2 bases, leaving 19 bases between them. Germline V gene sequence: CDR1 SGHAT, CDR2 FQNNGV. Complete variable domain (other parts from reference TRBV11-2 and TRBJ2-3): EAGVAQSPRYKIIEKRQSVAFWCNPISGHATLYWYQQILGQGPKLLIQFQNNGVVDDSQLPKDRFSAERLKGVDSTLKIQPAKLEDSAVYLCASSLGRQTLGSTDTQYFGPGTRLTVL.

In its sample, this clonotype was seen many times. The J gene is TRBJ2-1, the V gene TRBV15; D not certain. The CDR3 is 14 residues long. Germline CDR1 reads LNHNV; CDR2 reads YYDKDF (reference sequence). With 0 bases removed from V and 5 bases from J, the gap between germline ends came to 8 bases. The CDR3 is CATSREASDNEQFF. DNA for the CDR3: TGTGCCACCAGCAGAGAAGCGTCTGACAATGAGCAGTTCTTC.

This clonotype was recorded at least ten times. V usage is TRBV20-1 and J usage is TRBJ2-7; the match to TRBD1 covers 7 bases. The CDR3 length is 14 residues. Germline V lookup: CDR1 DFQATT, CDR2 SNEGSKA (reference sequence). V lost 3 bases to trimming and J lost 3 bases; unmatched junction nucleotides: 8. The CDR3 is CSARRGQNLYEQYF. The CDR3 DNA reads TGCAGTGCTAGGAGGGGACAGAACCTCTACGAGCAGTACTTC.

This clonotype is a singleton in its sample. This may be a read error, as it is one base from a much larger clone. The rearrangement links TRBV28 to TRBJ1-2, with 7 bases aligning to TRBD1. The CDR3 runs to 14 residues. Germline V CDR1 and CDR2: MDHEN, SYDVKM. V was pared by 3 bases and J by 7 bases, with 8 bases of the junction left unmatched. CDR3 amino acids: CASSFDRVACGYTF. CDR3 in DNA: TGTGCCAGCAGTTTCGACAGGGTGGCGTGTGGCTACACCTTC.